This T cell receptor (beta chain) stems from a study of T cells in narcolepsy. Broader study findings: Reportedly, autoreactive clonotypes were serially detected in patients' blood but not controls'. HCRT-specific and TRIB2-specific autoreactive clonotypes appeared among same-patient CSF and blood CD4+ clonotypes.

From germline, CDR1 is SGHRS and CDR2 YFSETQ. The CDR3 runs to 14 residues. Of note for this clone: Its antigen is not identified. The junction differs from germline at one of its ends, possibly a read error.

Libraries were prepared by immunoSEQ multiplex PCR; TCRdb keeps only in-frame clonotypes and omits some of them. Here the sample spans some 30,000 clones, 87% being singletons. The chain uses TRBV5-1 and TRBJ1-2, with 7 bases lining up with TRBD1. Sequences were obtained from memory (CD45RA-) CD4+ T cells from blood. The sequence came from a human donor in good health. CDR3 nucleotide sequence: TGCGCCAGCAGTTTGGCCGTGGGGGACAGCGGCTACACCTTC. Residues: CASSLAVGDSGYTF.